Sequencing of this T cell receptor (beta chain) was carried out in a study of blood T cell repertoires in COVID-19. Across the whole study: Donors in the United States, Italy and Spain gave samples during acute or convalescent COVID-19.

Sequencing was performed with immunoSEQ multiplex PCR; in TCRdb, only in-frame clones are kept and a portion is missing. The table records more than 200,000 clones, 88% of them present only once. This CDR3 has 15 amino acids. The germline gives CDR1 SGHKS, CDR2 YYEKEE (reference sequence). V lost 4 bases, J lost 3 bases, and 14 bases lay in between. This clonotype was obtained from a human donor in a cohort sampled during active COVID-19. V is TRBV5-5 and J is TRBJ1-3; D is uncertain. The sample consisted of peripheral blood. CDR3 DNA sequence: TGTGCCAGCAGCCCCAAAGTAAGCGGTGGAAACACCATATATTTT. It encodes CASSPKVSGGNTIYF.